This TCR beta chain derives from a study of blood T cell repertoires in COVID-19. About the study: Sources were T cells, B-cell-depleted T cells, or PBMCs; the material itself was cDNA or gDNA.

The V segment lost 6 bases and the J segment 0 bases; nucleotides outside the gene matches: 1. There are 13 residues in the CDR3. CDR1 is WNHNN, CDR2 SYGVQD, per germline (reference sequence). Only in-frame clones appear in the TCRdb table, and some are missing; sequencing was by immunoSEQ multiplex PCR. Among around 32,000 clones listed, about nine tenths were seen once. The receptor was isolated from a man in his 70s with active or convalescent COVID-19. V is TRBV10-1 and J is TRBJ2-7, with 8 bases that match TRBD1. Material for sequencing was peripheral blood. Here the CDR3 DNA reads TGCGCCAGCAGCGGACAGGGCTCCTACGAGCAGTACTTC. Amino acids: CASSGQGSYEQYF.